This TCR beta chain was identified in a study of cytomegalovirus exposure and HLA in healthy donors. Method: immunoSEQ multiplex PCR; TCRdb's copy keeps in-frame clones and lacks some. The sample records approximately 120,000 clones, roughly 95% being singletons. Trimming left V 7 bases short and J 4 bases short, with 14 bases between. CDR3 length: 14 amino acids. Per the germline V gene, CDR1 is MDHEN and CDR2 is SYDVKM. The chain joins TRBV28 to TRBJ1-5; the D gene is possibly TRBD1 (6 bases). The origin of this receptor is a man between 18 and 29 years old in good health and CMV-seronegative. Sequenced input: PBMCs. CDR3 protein: CASIPGHFNQPQHF. CDR3 nucleotide sequence: TGTGCCAGCATCCCGGGACACTTTAATCAGCCCCAGCATTTT.